The present T cell receptor (beta chain) was sequenced within a study of blood T cell repertoires in COVID-19. Study-level background: The United States, Italy and Spain were the sources of the acute and convalescent COVID-19 samples.

Data came from immunoSEQ multiplex PCR; TCRdb stores just in-frame clones and leaves some out. This sample carries approximately 310,000 clones, roughly 88% of them seen once, and the ten largest clones take under 2.5%. V dropped 0 bases and J dropped 11 bases, with 13 bases sitting between them. CDR3 length: 13 residues. Germline V gene lookup returns CDR1 MGHRA and CDR2 YSYEKL. The receptor was derived from a man aged 25-40 years who had recovered from COVID-19. Sequenced input: PBMCs or T cells enriched from blood (not recorded which). The chain employs TRBV4-1 and TRBJ2-5; D perhaps matches TRBD2 (6 bases). The CDR3 coding sequence is TGCGCCAGCAGCCAAGAATGGGCGGGATCACAGTACTTC. It translates to CASSQEWAGSQYF.